The 26 T cell receptor beta chains listed next were all sequenced from one sample in a study of blood T cell repertoires in COVID-19. The assay was immunoSEQ multiplex PCR, and TCRdb's table has in-frame clones only and misses some. The table shows about 100,000 clones, with approximately 89% occurring only once. Sequencing was done on a sample of peripheral blood. These receptors originate from a human donor in a cohort sampled during active COVID-19.

The V and J genes are TRBV13 and TRBJ2-2; 9 nucleotides align to TRBD2. This CDR3 has 16 residues. The V gene end was trimmed by 5 bases and the J gene end by 6 bases; junction bases not matched to a gene: 10. The V gene's germline CDR1 is PRHDT and CDR2 FYEKMQ (reference sequence). Written as DNA, the CDR3 is TGTGCCAGCAGCCGACGCGTAGCGGGAGATCCCGGGGAGCTGTTTTTT. Translating it yields CASSRRVAGDPGELFF.

This clone occurred once. The chain is built from TRBV5-1 and TRBJ2-5, with D hard to call. The CDR3 runs to 16 residues. Germline values: CDR1 SGHRS, CDR2 YFSETQ. Trimming shortened V by 2 bases and J by 2 bases, and 16 bases separated the two germline ends. CDR3 protein: CASSLQPRSSQETQYF. The CDR3, as DNA: TGCGCCAGCAGCTTACAACCTCGGAGTTCTCAAGAGACCCAGTACTTC.

The V call is TRBV7-3, the J call TRBJ2-3; possible D gene TRBD2, 5 bases. Looked up from germline, CDR1 is SGHTA and CDR2 is FQGTGA. CDR3 length: 15 residues. With 3 bases removed from V and 0 bases from J, the gap between germline ends came to 10 bases. The CDR3 region has the DNA TGTGCCAGCAGCTTTTTTAGCGCTAGCACAGATACGCAGTATTTT. Translated, it gives CASSFFSASTDTQYF. Full variable domain (remainder filled in from reference TRBV7-3 and TRBJ2-3): GAGVSQTPSNKVTEKGKYVELRCDPISGHTALYWYRQSLGQGPEFLIYFQGTGAADDSGLPNDRFFAVRPEGSVSTLKIQRTERGDSAVYLCASSFFSASTDTQYFGPGTRLTVL.

The chain combines TRBV6-5 with TRBJ1-2; D is uncertain. CDR1 MNHEY and CDR2 SVGAGI come from the germline V gene. The CDR3 runs 14 residues. V was clipped by 0 bases and J by 6 bases, with 11 bases between them. CDR3: CASSYSRGNNGYTF. The CDR3 DNA reads TGTGCCAGCAGTTACTCGCGGGGAAACAATGGCTACACCTTC.

The V call is TRBV4-2, the J call TRBJ2-1; 7 bases match TRBD2. CDR3 size: 14 residues. Germline V gene data show CDR1 as LGHNA and CDR2 as YNFKEQ. The junction had 3 bases not matched to a gene; V was cut back by 3 bases and J by 4 bases. CDR3: CASSQGLSYNEQFF. DNA for the CDR3: TGTGCCAGCAGCCAGGGACTATCATACAATGAGCAGTTCTTC.

This sequence joins TRBV6-1 and TRBJ1-1; 9 bases map to TRBD1. Germline CDR1 reads MNHNS; CDR2 reads SASEGT. The CDR3 contains 16 residues. Trimming took 3 bases from V and 4 from J; bases not matched to a gene: 9. CDR3 sequence reads: CASSEVHLTGGTEAFF. The CDR3 bases are TGTGCCAGCAGTGAGGTTCACCTGACAGGGGGCACTGAAGCTTTCTTT.

This chain joins TRBV18 and TRBJ2-3; 7 positions match TRBD1. From germline, CDR1 is KGHSH and CDR2 LQKENI. CDR3 length: 14 residues. Trimming cost V 4 bases and J 4 bases; bases outside gene matches: 5. DNA for the CDR3: TGTGCCAGCTCACAGGGGGCGCGGGCAGATACGCAGTATTTT. Translating gives CASSQGARADTQYF.

To note about this clone: A clone one base away is much larger, so this may be a read error. The J gene is TRBJ1-5, the V gene TRBV29-1; 9 bases agree with TRBD1. The CDR3 is 14 amino acids. V lost 4 bases and J lost 4; bases outside the gene matches: 5. Germline loops: CDR1 SQVTM, CDR2 ANQGSEA. The CDR3 nucleotides read TGCAGCGTTGGCACAGGGGGCAGGAATCAGCCCCAGCATTTT. Translation: CSVGTGGRNQPQHF.

This clone was recorded only once. J is TRBJ2-7 and V is TRBV4-3; 8 nucleotides agree with TRBD2. This CDR3 is 16 amino acids long. V shed 2 bases and J 2 bases; nucleotides not matched to a gene: 8. Germline CDR1 LGHNA, CDR2 YSLEER. The CDR3 coding sequence is TGCGCCAGCAGCCAATCATCCGGGACTAGTCCCTACGAGCAGTACTTC. Protein: CASSQSSGTSPYEQYF.

J is TRBJ2-3 and V is TRBV4-2, with a tentative D call TRBD2 (5 bases). Deletions cut 4 bases from V and 2 bases from J, with 10 bases between. The CDR3 covers 14 residues. The germline V gene encodes CDR1 LGHNA and CDR2 YNFKEQ. The CDR3 DNA is TGTGCCAGCAGCCGGGAGCGGACCACAGATACGCAGTATTTT. Its protein is CASSRERTTDTQYF.

J is TRBJ2-3 and V is TRBV7-9, with 7 bases aligning to TRBD1. CDR1 and CDR2 (germline): SEHNR, FQNEAQ (reference sequence). The CDR3 contains 14 residues. V was pared by 4 bases and J by 4 bases, with 5 bases of the junction left unmatched. The CDR3 coding sequence is TGTGCCAGCAGCTCGGACAGGCTTCCAGATACGCAGTATTTT. Amino acids: CASSSDRLPDTQYF.

V gene TRBV27 combines with J gene TRBJ1-2; D perhaps matches TRBD1 (5 bases). The germline V gene encodes CDR1 MNHEY and CDR2 SMNVEV (reference sequence). CDR3 length equals 15 residues. Trimming stripped 6 bases from V and 5 bases from J, with 19 bases between. For the CDR3, the DNA is TGTGCCAGCAGCCTGGGGAGGGGCGGCTCTTATGGCTACACCTTC. Protein sequence: CASSLGRGGSYGYTF.

The chain joins TRBV10-3 to TRBJ1-4; maybe TRBD1 (5 bases). Trimming took off 3 bases at V and 11 bases at J, with 13 bases between the two ends. The CDR3 is 13 residues long. Germline V gives CDR1 ENHRY, CDR2 SYGVKD. CDR3 in amino acids: CAISDGGFRKLFF. The CDR3 DNA reads TGTGCCATCAGTGATGGGGGGTTCAGGAAACTGTTTTTT.

This chain joins TRBV9 and TRBJ2-3; the match to TRBD1 covers 7 bases. The germline V gene has CDR1 SGDLS and CDR2 YYNGEE. This CDR3 has 13 amino acids. The trim removed 3 bases at V and 6 bases at J, leaving 4 bases unmatched. The CDR3 protein is CASSGQGLDTQYF. For the CDR3, the DNA is TGTGCCAGCAGCGGACAGGGTTTGGATACGCAGTATTTT.

This clone was detected only a few times. CDR3 sequence: CASSLDGLSYEQYF. CDR3 nucleotide sequence: TGCGCCAGCAGCTTGGACGGACTTTCCTACGAGCAGTACTTC. The V call is TRBV5-1, the J call TRBJ2-7; maybe TRBD2 (5 bases). Trimming pared 0 bases from V and 1 base from J, leaving 8 bases between. The CDR3 totals 14 residues. Per the germline V gene, CDR1 is SGHRS and CDR2 is YFSETQ.

This chain links TRBV2 with TRBJ2-5; 9 nucleotides agree with TRBD2. V lost 7 bases, J lost 5 bases, and 17 bases stayed unmatched. The CDR3 has 17 amino acids. Germline V gene lookup returns CDR1 SNHLY and CDR2 FYNNEI. CDR3 DNA: TGTGCCAGCACCACGGGAGGACTAGCGTGGATCGGCGAGACCCAGTACTTC. Protein sequence: CASTTGGLAWIGETQYF.

This rearrangement joins TRBV19 to TRBJ1-1; D gene ambiguous. Trimming shortened V by 3 bases and J by 0 bases, and 8 bases separated the two germline ends. CDR3 length: 14 amino acids. CDR1 and CDR2 (germline): LNHDA, SQIVND (reference sequence). The CDR3 loop is CASSIGYLNTEAFF. For the CDR3, the DNA is TGTGCCAGTAGTATCGGGTACTTGAACACTGAAGCTTTCTTT.

The J gene is TRBJ2-5, the V gene TRBV6-5; 8 bases are a match to TRBD1. Germline V gene data show CDR1 as MNHEY and CDR2 as SVGAGI. The V gene end was trimmed by 0 bases and the J gene end by 5 bases; junction bases not matched to a gene: 8. The CDR3 loop spans 16 amino acids. The chain's CDR3 is CASSYSRTGSRETQYF. The CDR3 DNA follows: TGTGCCAGCAGTTACTCAAGGACAGGGAGTCGGGAGACCCAGTACTTC.

The chain joins TRBV5-6 to TRBJ2-7, with D possibly TRBD2 on 5 matching bases. This CDR3 has 14 residues. Germline CDR1 is SGHDT and CDR2 is YYEEEE. V lost 4 bases and J 6 bases, leaving 17 bases between the germline ends. DNA for the CDR3: TGTGCCAGCAGCCGAACCGCCGGGGAGCTCGAGCAGTACTTC. Translated: CASSRTAGELEQYF. Full variable domain (outside the CDR3, taken from reference TRBV5-6 and TRBJ2-7): DAGVTQSPTHLIKTRGQQVTLRCSPKSGHDTVSWYQQALGQGPQFIFQYYEEEERQRGNFPDRFSGHQFPNYSSELNVNALLLGDSALYLCASSRTAGELEQYFGPGTRLTVT.

The rearrangement joins TRBV9 to TRBJ2-5; D is unclear. The germline V gene has CDR1 SGDLS and CDR2 YYNGEE. Between the trimmed V and J ends, which lost 4 bases and 2 bases, there was a span of 12 bases. The CDR3 is 14 amino acids. The chain's CDR3 is CASSPSPLQETQYF. The CDR3, as DNA: TGTGCCAGCAGCCCGAGCCCGTTGCAAGAGACCCAGTACTTC.

The chain recombines TRBV27 with TRBJ2-3; D not resolved. Germline lookup yields CDR1 MNHEY and CDR2 SMNVEV (reference sequence). V was pared by 2 bases and J by 5 bases, with 5 bases between. The CDR3 totals 12 residues. The CDR3 bases are TGTGCCAGCAGTTTAGTCGGAGATACGCAGTATTTT. It encodes CASSLVGDTQYF.

J is TRBJ2-1 and V is TRBV25-1; tentatively, D is TRBD1 (6 bases). Germline V CDR1 and CDR2: MGHDK, SYGVNS. V was shortened by 3 bases and J by 2 bases, with 11 bases between the two germline ends. The CDR3 contains 15 residues. The CDR3 DNA follows: TGTGCCAGCAGTGATTACAGGGTCCCCTACAATGAGCAGTTCTTC. It encodes CASSDYRVPYNEQFF. Combining the CDR3 with reference TRBV25-1 and TRBJ2-1 gives the whole variable domain EADIYQTPRYLVIGTGKKITLECSQTMGHDKMYWYQQDPGMELHLIHYSYGVNSTEKGDLSSESTVSRIRTEHFPLTLESARPSHTSQYLCASSDYRVPYNEQFFGPGTRLTVL.

The chain employs TRBV5-1 and TRBJ2-5; the D is unclear. V shed 3 bases and J shed 1 base, with 4 bases lying between them. The CDR3 is made up of 12 amino acids. CDR1 and CDR2 from the germline V gene are SGHRS and YFSETQ. CDR3 amino acids: CASSSSQETQYF. The CDR3 coding sequence is TGCGCCAGCAGCTCCTCCCAAGAGACCCAGTACTTC. Combining the CDR3 with reference TRBV5-1 and TRBJ2-5 gives the whole variable domain KAGVTQTPRYLIKTRGQQVTLSCSPISGHRSVSWYQQTPGQGLQFLFEYFSETQRNKGNFPGRFSGRQFSNSRSEMNVSTLELGDSALYLCASSSSQETQYFGPGTRLLVL.

The J gene is TRBJ2-7, the V gene TRBV19; 11 nucleotides align to TRBD1. Germline-derived CDR1 and CDR2 are LNHDA and SQIVND (reference sequence). J gave up 3 bases and V 2 bases, and 3 bases lay outside the gene matches. The CDR3 has 15 residues. CDR3 DNA: TGTGCCAGTAGTATATGGACAGGGGGCCGCTACGAGCAGTACTTC. Translating gives CASSIWTGGRYEQYF.

The chain uses TRBV28 and TRBJ1-2, with 7 bases that match TRBD1. This CDR3 has 13 residues. Losses at the gene ends were 4 bases for V and 5 bases for J; bases not matched to a gene: 4. Germline CDR1 reads MDHEN; CDR2 reads SYDVKM. For the CDR3, the DNA is TGTGCCAGCAGTTCAGGGGGTGGGTATGGCTACACCTTC. This gives the protein CASSSGGGYGYTF.

V and J are TRBV6-5 and TRBJ1-1; 7 bases line up with TRBD1. The CDR3 is made up of 14 amino acids. After removal of 7 bases from V and 3 bases from J, the junction contained 8 bases not matched to a gene. Germline V gene sequence: CDR1 MNHEY, CDR2 SVGAGI. CDR3 sequence reads: CASTETGSYTEAFF. The DNA for the CDR3 is TGTGCCAGCACCGAGACAGGGTCCTACACTGAAGCTTTCTTT.